This T cell receptor (beta chain) comes out of a study of cytomegalovirus exposure and HLA in healthy donors. Study as a whole: Under 85% of roughly 430 genotyped donors fell in the Caucasian-associated ancestry cluster.

Comments on this clone: Its specificity is not known.

J was trimmed by 3 bases and V by 8 bases; bases with no gene match: 9. Per the germline V gene, CDR1 is ENHRY and CDR2 is SYGVKD. The CDR3 contains 15 residues. The PCR had 60 Vbeta and 13 Jbeta primers. Assay used: immunoSEQ multiplex PCR; TCRdb lists only in-frame clones, some missing. In the table there are around 190,000 clones, more than 65% of which are singletons. The study, taken as a whole, reports: Rarity marked most TCR sequences, yet some public TCRs occurred in many donors. Presence/absence analyses assumed roughly uniform sequencing depth across donors, which may not hold.

The rearrangement uses TRBV10-3 and TRBJ1-2; 10 nucleotides align to TRBD1. The sequenced material came from PBMCs. The clonotype originates from a female donor in good health and CMV-seronegative. The CDR3 region has the DNA TGTGCCATCTGTCCCGGGACAGGGGTGGACTATGGCTACACCTTC. It yields the protein CAICPGTGVDYGYTF.